The T cell receptor beta chain under discussion was sequenced for a study of T cell responses to AZD1222 COVID-19 vaccine. The protocol was immunoSEQ multiplex PCR, while the TCRdb copy is restricted to in-frame clones and leaves out a portion. This table holds about 140,000 clones, 85% to 90% found once. CDR1 and CDR2 (germline): SGHAT, FQNNGV. The CDR3 contains 14 residues. V lost 7 bases to trimming and J lost 3 bases; unmatched junction nucleotides: 5. This clone came up once. This specimen consisted of peripheral blood, obtained on day 0 of AZD1222 vaccination. This TCR was sampled from an adult in good health. The chain uses TRBV11-2 and TRBJ1-3; 8 bases are shared with TRBD1. The CDR3 DNA follows: TGTGCCAGCACTCCTACAGGGGGTGGAAACACCATATATTTT. It encodes CASTPTGGGNTIYF.